These 19 T cell receptor beta chains came from one sample sequenced in a study of cytomegalovirus exposure and HLA in healthy donors. The PCR used 60 Vbeta and 13 Jbeta primers. TCRdb keeps only in-frame clones here, not all; method: immunoSEQ multiplex PCR. The sample table includes around 140,000 clones. Sequences were obtained from PBMCs. The source of these receptors is a man between 18 and 35 years old in good health and CMV-seronegative.

The V and J genes are TRBV6-1 and TRBJ1-1, with D hard to call. Germline V CDR1 and CDR2: MNHNS, SASEGT. The CDR3 is made up of 15 amino acids. V lost 5 bases and J 1 base, leaving 14 bases between the germline ends. The CDR3 sequence is CASSPPAGWNTEAFF. The CDR3 DNA reads as TGTGCCAGCAGTCCCCCGGCAGGATGGAACACTGAAGCTTTCTTT.

This rearrangement joins TRBV28 to TRBJ2-2; 7 nucleotides line up with TRBD1. Germline lookup yields CDR1 MDHEN and CDR2 SYDVKM. This CDR3 contains 14 residues. V lost 5 bases and J lost 4; bases outside the gene matches: 4. The CDR3 nucleotides read TGTGCCAGCAGTCGGGACAGTAGCACCGGGGAGCTGTTTTTT. Translation gives CASSRDSSTGELFF. Based on the CDR3 plus reference TRBV28 and TRBJ2-2, the full variable domain is DVKVTQSSRYLVKRTGEKVFLECVQDMDHENMFWYRQDPGLGLRLIYFSYDVKMKEKGDIPEGYSVSREKKERFSLILESASTNQTSMYLCASSRDSSTGELFFGEGSRLTVL.

J is TRBJ2-7 and V is TRBV11-2; unclear D gene. Per germline, CDR1 SGHAT and CDR2 FQNNGV. V was cut by 1 base and J by 4 bases, with 20 bases left in between. The CDR3 is made up of 17 amino acids. In DNA, the CDR3 is TGTGCCAGCAGCTTAGCATACCAAGGCACAGTCCAATACGAGCAGTACTTC. It codes for CASSLAYQGTVQYEQYF.

The J gene is TRBJ1-1, the V gene TRBV28; TRBD1 might be the D (6 bases). Looked up from germline, CDR1 is MDHEN and CDR2 is SYDVKM. This CDR3 region has 15 residues. V gave up 2 bases and J gave up 3 bases, with 13 bases separating them. CDR3 in DNA: TGTGCCAGCAGTTTACTTGGTACAGGGTACACTGAAGCTTTCTTT. Its translation is CASSLLGTGYTEAFF.

The chain has TRBV4-3 and TRBJ2-7, with 8 bases that match TRBD2. CDR1 is LGHNA, CDR2 YSLEER, per germline. With V trimmed by 0 bases and J by 3 bases, 10 bases remained unmatched. The CDR3 spans 17 residues. CDR3 coding DNA: TGCGCCAGCAGCCAAGACCCCCTAGCGGGCTATATCTACGAGCAGTACTTC. Protein: CASSQDPLAGYIYEQYF.

This chain links TRBV29-1 with TRBJ2-7; 8 bases are a match to TRBD2. CDR3 length: 13 residues. Germline loops: CDR1 SQVTM, CDR2 ANQGSEA. Trimming removed 7 bases from V and 3 bases from J; junction bases left unmatched: 8. The CDR3 DNA reads as TGCAGCGCTGCCGGGACTAGTTACTACGAGCAGTACTTC. Translated: CSAAGTSYYEQYF.

The CDR3 DNA reads as TGCGCCAGCAGCCAAGATTACGGGACAGCGAACACCGGGGAGCTGTTTTTT. Encoded protein: CASSQDYGTANTGELFF. The gene calls are TRBV4-3 and TRBJ2-2, with 7 bases lining up with TRBD1. The CDR3 is made up of 17 amino acids. The ends lost 0 bases at V and 0 bases at J; junction bases unmatched: 4. Looked up from germline, CDR1 is LGHNA and CDR2 is YSLEER.

This sequence joins TRBV5-4 and TRBJ2-5; 9 bases agree with TRBD2. This CDR3 contains 17 residues. Germline V lookup: CDR1 SGHNT, CDR2 YYREEE (reference sequence). The V gene end was trimmed by 0 bases and the J gene end by 1 base; junction bases not matched to a gene: 7. In DNA form, the CDR3 reads TGTGCCAGCAGCTTGGCCGGATTAGCGGGGGTCCAAGAGACCCAGTACTTC. Residues: CASSLAGLAGVQETQYF. Together with reference TRBV5-4 and TRBJ2-5, the CDR3 gives the full variable domain: ETGVTQSPTHLIKTRGQQVTLRCSSQSGHNTVSWYQQALGQGPQFIFQYYREEENGRGNFPPRFSGLQFPNYSSELNVNALELDDSALYLCASSLAGLAGVQETQYFGPGTRLLVL.

In the case of this clone: The sample has other DNA sequences that encode this CDR3 too. The V and J genes are TRBV7-8 and TRBJ1-2, with D unresolved. V was cut by 0 bases and J by 6 bases, with 8 bases left in between. CDR3 length: 13 residues. Germline V gene data show CDR1 as SGHVS and CDR2 as FQNEAQ. In nucleotides, the CDR3 is TGTGCCAGCAGCTTAGCCGGGTACAATGGCTACACCTTC. Translation gives CASSLAGYNGYTF.

This CDR3 reads CATSTGAGYSGELFF. The CDR3 DNA is TGTGCCACATCGACCGGGGCGGGGTATTCCGGGGAGCTGTTTTTT. The genes are TRBV7-7 and TRBJ2-2; the D gene is possibly TRBD2 (6 bases). The germline CDR1 and CDR2 sequences are SSHAT and FNYEAQ (reference sequence). The CDR3 has 15 amino acids. Trimming removed 10 bases from V and 6 bases from J, with 21 bases in between. Full variable domain (outside the CDR3, taken from reference TRBV7-7 and TRBJ2-2): GAGVSQSPRYKVTKRGQDVTLRCDPISSHATLYWYQQALGQGPEFLTYFNYEAQPDKSGLPSDRFSAERPEGSISTLTIQRTEQRDSAMYRCATSTGAGYSGELFFGEGSRLTVL.

Notes on this clone: The junction departs from germline at one end; a sequencing error may be responsible. The rearrangement joins TRBV9 to TRBJ2-1; D not certain. In germline, CDR1 is SGDLS, CDR2 YYNGEE. The CDR3 covers 12 residues. The CDR3 region has the DNA TGTGCCAGCAGCCCTGGATACAGTGAGCAGTTCTTC. It encodes CASSPGYSEQFF.

The V call is TRBV9, the J call TRBJ2-3; no definite D call. CDR3 length: 14 amino acids. Germline assignment: CDR1 SGDLS and CDR2 YYNGEE. Trimming left V 4 bases short and J 2 bases short, with 11 bases between. The CDR3 loop is CASSWRLATDTQYF. The CDR3 DNA is TGTGCCAGCAGCTGGAGACTCGCCACAGATACGCAGTATTTT.

The chain joins TRBV5-4 to TRBJ2-7; tentatively, D is TRBD1 (5 bases). Trimming stripped 0 bases from V and 2 bases from J, with 12 bases between. The CDR3 covers 15 residues. CDR1 and CDR2 (germline): SGHNT, YYREEE (reference sequence). The CDR3 DNA reads as TGTGCCAGCAGCTTGGGGACACGAGCCACCTACGAGCAGTACTTC. It yields the protein CASSLGTRATYEQYF.

The chain couples TRBV5-6 to TRBJ1-2; 9 bases match TRBD1. V trimming: 4 bases; J trimming: 8 bases; junction bases outside the gene matches: 12. Germline CDR1 is SGHDT and CDR2 is YYEEEE. The length of the CDR3 is 15 residues. In DNA form, the CDR3 reads TGTGCCAGCAGCCCTCCGGGACAGGGATTTGGAGGCTACACCTTC. Encoded protein: CASSPPGQGFGGYTF.

V gene TRBV5-4 combines with J gene TRBJ2-1; D is possibly TRBD1 (6 bases). V lost 2 bases to trimming and J lost 4 bases, with 19 bases between them. The CDR3 length is 17 residues. In germline, CDR1 is SGHNT, CDR2 YYREEE (reference sequence). The CDR3 spells CASSLALQGKSYNEQFF. CDR3 DNA: TGTGCCAGCAGCTTAGCTTTACAGGGTAAAAGTTACAATGAGCAGTTCTTC. Combining the CDR3 with reference TRBV5-4 and TRBJ2-1 gives the whole variable domain ETGVTQSPTHLIKTRGQQVTLRCSSQSGHNTVSWYQQALGQGPQFIFQYYREEENGRGNFPPRFSGLQFPNYSSELNVNALELDDSALYLCASSLALQGKSYNEQFFGPGTRLTVL.

The J gene is TRBJ2-3, the V gene TRBV9; a weak D match, TRBD1 (5 bases). Germline-derived CDR1 and CDR2 are SGDLS and YYNGEE. V lost 4 bases and J 2 bases, leaving 14 bases between the germline ends. This CDR3 spans 15 amino acids. CDR3 bases: TGTGCCAGCAGCCGAAAGCAGGGCCTCACAGATACGCAGTATTTT. Translated: CASSRKQGLTDTQYF. Combining the CDR3 with reference TRBV9 and TRBJ2-3 gives the whole variable domain DSGVTQTPKHLITATGQRVTLRCSPRSGDLSVYWYQQSLDQGLQFLIQYYNGEERAKGNILERFSAQQFPDLHSELNLSSLELGDSALYFCASSRKQGLTDTQYFGPGTRLTVL.

The chain uses TRBV19 and TRBJ1-4; 9 positions match TRBD1. The CDR3 contains 14 residues. The junction had 7 bases not matched to a gene; V was cut back by 6 bases and J by 8 bases. Germline lookup yields CDR1 LNHDA and CDR2 SQIVND (reference sequence). This CDR3 reads CASREQGAFEKLFF. As DNA, the CDR3 is TGTGCCAGTAGGGAACAGGGGGCCTTCGAAAAACTGTTTTTT.

The rearrangement uses TRBV7-2 and TRBJ1-3, with 7 bases that match TRBD1. Trimming at V came to 0 bases and at J to 3 bases, leaving 8 bases not matched to a gene. The CDR3 consists of 17 residues. Germline values: CDR1 SGHTA, CDR2 FQGNSA. CDR3 bases: TGTGCCAGCAGCTTAGCCCCGGGAGGGGGCAGTGGAAACACCATATATTTT. As protein: CASSLAPGGGSGNTIYF. The full variable domain, completed using reference TRBV7-2 and TRBJ1-3, is GAGVSQSPSNKVTEKGKDVELRCDPISGHTALYWYRQSLGQGLEFLIYFQGNSAPDKSGLPSDRFSAERTGGSVSTLTIQRTQQEDSAVYLCASSLAPGGGSGNTIYFGEGSWLTVV.

The chain couples TRBV6-5 to TRBJ2-6; perhaps TRBD2 as D (6 bases). The V gene lost 3 bases and the J gene lost 0 bases, with 9 bases spanning the gap. The CDR3 length is 16 residues. Germline V CDR1 and CDR2: MNHEY, SVGAGI. The CDR3, as DNA: TGTGCCAGCAGTTATGGGGGAGGCTCTGGGGCCAACGTCCTGACTTTC. Translating it yields CASSYGGGSGANVLTF.